This T cell receptor beta chain comes out of a study of cytomegalovirus exposure and HLA in healthy donors. The V gene's germline CDR1 is SGHAT and CDR2 FQNNGV. The length of the CDR3 is 11 residues. V was clipped by 5 bases and J by 16 bases, with 15 bases between them. PCR was performed using 60 Vbeta and 13 Jbeta primers. Sequenced by immunoSEQ multiplex PCR; TCRdb stores in-frame clones only, minus some. Of about 140,000 clones listed, approximately 72% are singletons. General study results and limits: The presence/absence work took it that sequencing depth was about the same across donors. Later, TCR association rates were found to vary by HLA locus, highest for DRB1 and lowest for HLA-C. Some segments of the V type, notably TRBV6-2 and TRBV6-3, were excluded as indistinguishable.

Details on this clone: The antigen is not known.

This clonotype was sampled from a woman aged 55-75 years in good health and CMV-seronegative. Sequenced sample: PBMCs. This chain joins TRBV11-2 and TRBJ2-1; D not resolved. The CDR3 coding sequence is TGTGCCAGCAGCGCAAGGCGGTCCCCCTTCTTC. This codes for CASSARRSPFF.